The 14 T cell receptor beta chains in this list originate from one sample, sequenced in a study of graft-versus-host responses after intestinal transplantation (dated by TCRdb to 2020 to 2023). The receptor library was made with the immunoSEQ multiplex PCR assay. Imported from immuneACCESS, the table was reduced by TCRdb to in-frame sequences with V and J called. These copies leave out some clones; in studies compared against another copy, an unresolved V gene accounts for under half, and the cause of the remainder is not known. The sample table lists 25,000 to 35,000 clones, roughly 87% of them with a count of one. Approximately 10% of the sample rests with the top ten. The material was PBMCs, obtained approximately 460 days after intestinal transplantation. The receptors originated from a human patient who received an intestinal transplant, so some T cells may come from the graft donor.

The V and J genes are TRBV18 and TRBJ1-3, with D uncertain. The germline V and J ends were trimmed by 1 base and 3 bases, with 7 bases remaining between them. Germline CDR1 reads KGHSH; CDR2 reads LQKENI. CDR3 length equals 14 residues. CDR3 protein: CASSPLDNGNTIYF. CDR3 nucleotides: TGTGCCAGCTCACCACTAGATAATGGAAACACCATATATTTT.

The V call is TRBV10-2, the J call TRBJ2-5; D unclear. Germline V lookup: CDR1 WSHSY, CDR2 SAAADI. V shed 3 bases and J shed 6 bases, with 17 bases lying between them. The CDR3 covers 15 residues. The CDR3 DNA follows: TGCGCCAGCAGTGACCAGGTGCCGGGTGCGAAGACCCAGTACTTC. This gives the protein CASSDQVPGAKTQYF.

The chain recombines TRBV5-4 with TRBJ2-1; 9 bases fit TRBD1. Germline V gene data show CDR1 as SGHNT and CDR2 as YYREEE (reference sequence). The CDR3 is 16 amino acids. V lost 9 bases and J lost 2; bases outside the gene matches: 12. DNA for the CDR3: TGTGCCACTCAATCTTACAGGGGGCCGGCCTACAATGAGCAGTTCTTC. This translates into CATQSYRGPAYNEQFF.

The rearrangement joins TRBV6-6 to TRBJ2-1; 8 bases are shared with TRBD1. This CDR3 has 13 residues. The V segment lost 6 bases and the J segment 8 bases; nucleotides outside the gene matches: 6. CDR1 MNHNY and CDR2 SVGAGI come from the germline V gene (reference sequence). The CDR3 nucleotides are TGTGCCAGCAGGACGGACAGGGAACATGAGCAGTTCTTC. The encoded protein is CASRTDREHEQFF.

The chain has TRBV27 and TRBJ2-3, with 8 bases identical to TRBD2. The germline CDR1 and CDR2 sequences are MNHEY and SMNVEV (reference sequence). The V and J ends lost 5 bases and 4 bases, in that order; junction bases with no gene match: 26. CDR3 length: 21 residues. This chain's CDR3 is CASSSSSGPLNGGVVADTQYF. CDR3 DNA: TGTGCCAGCAGTAGCTCTTCCGGCCCCCTAAACGGGGGGGTTGTAGCAGATACGCAGTATTTT.

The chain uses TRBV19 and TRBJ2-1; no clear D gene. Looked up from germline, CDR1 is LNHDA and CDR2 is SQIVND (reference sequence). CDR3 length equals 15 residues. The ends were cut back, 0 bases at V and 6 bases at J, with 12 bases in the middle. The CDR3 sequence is CASSIDSRLPNEQFF. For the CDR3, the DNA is TGTGCCAGTAGTATAGATAGTAGGCTACCCAATGAGCAGTTCTTC.

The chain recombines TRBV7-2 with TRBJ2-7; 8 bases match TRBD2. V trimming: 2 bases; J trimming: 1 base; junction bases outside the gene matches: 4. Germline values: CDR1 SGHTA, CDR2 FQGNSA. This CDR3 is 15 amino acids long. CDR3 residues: CASSLTASGSYEQYF. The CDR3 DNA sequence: TGTGCCAGCAGCTTAACCGCTAGCGGGTCCTACGAGCAGTACTTC.

The CDR3 DNA sequence: TGTGCCAGCAGTTTATCGACTGACAGAAATCAGCCCCAGCATTTT. Its translation: CASSLSTDRNQPQHF. The chain links TRBV27 to TRBJ1-5; D perhaps matches TRBD1 (5 bases). In germline, CDR1 is MNHEY, CDR2 SMNVEV (reference sequence). The germline V and J ends were trimmed by 0 bases and 4 bases, with 10 bases remaining between them. The CDR3 contains 15 residues.

Here the CDR3 DNA reads TGCGCCAGCAGTCTGGACGGGAACACTGAAGCTTTCTTT. This encodes CASSLDGNTEAFF. The chain couples TRBV10-2 to TRBJ1-1; no definite D call. There are 13 residues in the CDR3. The germline V gene encodes CDR1 WSHSY and CDR2 SAAADI. The V gene lost 5 bases and the J gene lost 1 base, with 8 bases spanning the gap.

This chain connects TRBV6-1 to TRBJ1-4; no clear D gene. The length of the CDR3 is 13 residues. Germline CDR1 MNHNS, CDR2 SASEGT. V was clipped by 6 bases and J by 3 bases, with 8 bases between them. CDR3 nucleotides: TGTGCCAGCAGGAGGACGGCTAATGAAAAACTGTTTTTT. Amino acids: CASRRTANEKLFF.

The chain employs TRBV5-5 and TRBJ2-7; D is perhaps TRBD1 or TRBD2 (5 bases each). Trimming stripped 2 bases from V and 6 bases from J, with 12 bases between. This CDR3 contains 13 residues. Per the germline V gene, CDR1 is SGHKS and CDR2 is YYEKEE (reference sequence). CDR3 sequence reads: CASSFLGEFEQYF. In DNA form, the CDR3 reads TGTGCCAGCAGCTTTCTAGGGGAGTTCGAGCAGTACTTC.

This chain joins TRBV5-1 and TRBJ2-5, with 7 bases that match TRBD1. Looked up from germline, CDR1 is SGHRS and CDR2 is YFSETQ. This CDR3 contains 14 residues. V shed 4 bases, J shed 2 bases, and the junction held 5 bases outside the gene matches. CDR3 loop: CASSLGTVQETQYF. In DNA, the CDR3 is TGCGCCAGCAGCCTCGGGACAGTTCAAGAGACCCAGTACTTC.

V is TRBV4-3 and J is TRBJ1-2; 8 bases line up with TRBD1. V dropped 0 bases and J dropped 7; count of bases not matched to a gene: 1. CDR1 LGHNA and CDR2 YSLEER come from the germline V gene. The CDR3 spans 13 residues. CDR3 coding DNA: TGCGCCAGCAGCCAAGACAGGGGGCTTGGCTACACCTTC. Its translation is CASSQDRGLGYTF.

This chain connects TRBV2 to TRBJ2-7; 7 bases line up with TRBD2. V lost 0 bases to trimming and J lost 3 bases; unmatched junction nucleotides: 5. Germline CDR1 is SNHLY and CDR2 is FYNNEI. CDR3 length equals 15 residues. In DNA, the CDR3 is TGTGCCAGCAGTGAAGCGCCTGGGGGGGGCTACGAGCAGTACTTC. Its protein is CASSEAPGGGYEQYF.